Presented here are 31 T cell receptor beta chains from one specimen sequenced in a study of blood T cell repertoires in COVID-19 (dated by TCRdb to 2019 to 2021). Libraries were constructed by the immunoSEQ multiplex PCR assay. As stored in TCRdb, this immuneACCESS dataset retains in-frame rearrangements with V and J assigned. A fraction of the clones does not appear; measured against another copy, unresolved V genes explain less than half of the discrepancy, and the remainder lacks a known reason. The sample profile shows approximately 80,000 clones; roughly 77% of them were found once. The ten largest clones take up less than 7.5% of the sample. Source material: peripheral blood. The receptors here all came from a man over 45 with active or convalescent COVID-19.

CDR3 loop: CASSRQGKVAEAFF. Here the CDR3 DNA reads TGTGCCAGTAGTAGACAGGGGAAAGTGGCTGAAGCTTTCTTT. The rearrangement joins TRBV19 to TRBJ1-1; 8 nucleotides align to TRBD1. This CDR3 is 14 amino acids long. Looked up from germline, CDR1 is LNHDA and CDR2 is SQIVND (reference sequence). The V gene end was trimmed by 4 bases and the J gene end by 6 bases; junction bases not matched to a gene: 7. The full variable domain, with the rest looked up from reference TRBV19 and TRBJ1-1, is DGGITQSPKYLFRKEGQNVTLSCEQNLNHDAMYWYRQDPGQGLRLIYYSQIVNDFQKGDIAEGYSVSREKKESFPLTVTSAQKNPTAFYLCASSRQGKVAEAFFGQGTRLTVV.

For the CDR3, the DNA is TGTGCCAGCAGAACCCAGGGGGACACTGAAGCTTTCTTT. Translation gives CASRTQGDTEAFF. This chain connects TRBV6-5 to TRBJ1-1, with 7 nucleotides matching TRBD1. Germline trimming cut 6 bases from V and 3 bases from J; bases unmatched to any gene: 4. In germline, CDR1 is MNHEY, CDR2 SVGAGI. CDR3 length: 13 residues.

The V gene is TRBV6-4, the J gene TRBJ2-3; TRBD2 aligns across 9 bases. Per the germline V gene, CDR1 is MRHNA and CDR2 is SNTAGT. The CDR3 covers 13 residues. V was pared by 5 bases and J by 14 bases, with 11 bases of the junction left unmatched. Written as DNA, the CDR3 is TGTGCCAGCAGTCCCGAGCGGGGGGCTCCTAGGTATTTT. This translates into CASSPERGAPRYF.

V is TRBV3-1 (or the pseudogene TRBV3-2) and J is TRBJ1-1, with 9 positions matching TRBD1. V lost 2 bases, J lost 12 bases, and 7 bases stayed unmatched. The CDR3 runs to 13 residues. Germline assignment: CDR1 LGHDT and CDR2 YNNKEL (reference sequence). The CDR3 here is CASSQLGQGRTFF. DNA for the CDR3: TGTGCCAGCAGCCAACTCGGACAGGGGCGAACTTTCTTT.

The rearrangement uses TRBV19 and TRBJ1-5; a weak D match, TRBD1 (5 bases). This CDR3 region has 13 residues. The germline CDR1 and CDR2 sequences are LNHDA and SQIVND (reference sequence). With 7 bases removed from V and 4 bases from J, the gap between germline ends came to 11 bases. The CDR3 DNA follows: TGTGCCAGTAATGGGGCCGTTAATCAGCCCCAGCATTTT. Its protein product is CASNGAVNQPQHF.

The V gene is TRBV5-1, the J gene TRBJ1-6; TRBD1 aligns across 12 bases. The CDR3 is 18 amino acids. The V gene end was trimmed by 0 bases and the J gene end by 10 bases; junction bases not matched to a gene: 11. Germline CDR1 is SGHRS and CDR2 is YFSETQ. The CDR3 loop is CASSLAGTGGGVQSPLHF. As DNA, the CDR3 is TGCGCCAGCAGCTTGGCCGGGACAGGGGGCGGAGTGCAATCACCCCTCCACTTT.

Turning to this clone: One end of the junction varies from germline; a read error may be responsible. This chain uses TRBV9 with TRBJ2-7; D may be TRBD1 (5 bases). The CDR3 runs 8 residues. In germline, CDR1 is SGDLS, CDR2 YYNGEE. The DNA for the CDR3 is TGCGCAGGGTGGGAGCAGTACTTC. Translation gives CAGWEQYF. Looking up the rest from reference TRBV9 and TRBJ2-7 gives the full variable domain: DSGVTQTPKHLITATGQRVTLRCSPRSGDLSVYWYQQSLDQGLQFLIQYYNGEERAKGNILERFSAQQFPDLHSELNLSSLELGDSALYFCAGWEQYFGPGTRLTVT.

This chain joins TRBV7-8 and TRBJ2-7; TRBD2 aligns across 11 bases. CDR1 is SGHVS and CDR2 is FQNEAQ in the germline V gene. V lost 3 bases, J lost 6 bases, and 4 bases stayed unmatched. This CDR3 has 14 residues. CDR3 coding DNA: TGTGCCAGCAGCTTGACTAGCGGGGTTCCCGAGCAGTACTTC. Its protein product is CASSLTSGVPEQYF.

The V call is TRBV6-5, the J call TRBJ2-5, with 7 bases lining up with TRBD1. Germline assignment: CDR1 MNHEY and CDR2 SVGAGI. The CDR3 runs to 13 residues. The V and J ends lost 7 bases and 6 bases, in that order; junction bases with no gene match: 8. CDR3 DNA: TGTGCCAGCATGGAACAGGGGTCGAAGACCCAGTACTTC. It codes for CASMEQGSKTQYF.

The genes are TRBV7-2 and TRBJ1-2, with 12 bases lining up with TRBD1. Germline CDR1 is SGHTA and CDR2 is FQGNSA. The CDR3 sequence is 15 residues long. J lost 7 bases, V lost 1 base, and 4 bases had no gene match. The CDR3 DNA follows: TGTGCCAGCAGCTTAGTCGGGACAGGGGGCGGTGGCTACACCTTC. This gives the protein CASSLVGTGGGGYTF. The variable domain in full, completed from reference TRBV7-2 and TRBJ1-2, reads GAGVSQSPSNKVTEKGKDVELRCDPISGHTALYWYRQSLGQGLEFLIYFQGNSAPDKSGLPSDRFSAERTGGSVSTLTIQRTQQEDSAVYLCASSLVGTGGGGYTFGSGTRLTVV.

The CDR3 DNA reads as TGCGCCAGCAGCTCTGGGGAGGGTAGGTACGAGCAGTACTTC. It translates to CASSSGEGRYEQYF. This chain joins TRBV5-1 and TRBJ2-7; the match to TRBD2 covers 7 bases. Germline V gene sequence: CDR1 SGHRS, CDR2 YFSETQ. The V and J ends lost 3 bases and 4 bases, in that order; junction bases with no gene match: 7. The CDR3 consists of 14 residues.

V gene TRBV7-2 combines with J gene TRBJ1-6, with D unresolved. The CDR3 has 12 amino acids. In germline, CDR1 is SGHTA, CDR2 FQGNSA. V lost 6 bases and J 9 bases, leaving 9 bases between the germline ends. The CDR3 sequence: CASSDMGSPLHF. The CDR3 DNA sequence: TGTGCCAGCAGTGACATGGGTTCACCCCTCCACTTT.

At least ten counts were recorded for this clone. V gene TRBV5-6 combines with J gene TRBJ1-3, with TRBD1 matching over 8 bases. The CDR3 spans 16 residues. The V gene end was trimmed by 4 bases and the J gene end by 0 bases; junction bases not matched to a gene: 6. Germline V gene data show CDR1 as SGHDT and CDR2 as YYEEEE. The CDR3 DNA sequence: TGTGCCAGCAGCACGCAGGGGGCCCGCTCTGGAAACACCATATATTTT. Translating it yields CASSTQGARSGNTIYF.

This clone was seen once. The chain carries TRBV11-1 and TRBJ2-2; D is uncertain. Trimming removed 2 bases from V and 5 bases from J, with 6 bases in between. The germline gives CDR1 SGHAT, CDR2 FQDESV (reference sequence). This CDR3 has 13 amino acids. The CDR3 loop reads CASSLSTTGELFF. The CDR3 DNA follows: TGTGCCAGCAGCTTAAGCACTACCGGGGAGCTGTTTTTT. Looking up the rest from reference TRBV11-1 and TRBJ2-2 gives the full variable domain: EAEVAQSPRYKITEKSQAVAFWCDPISGHATLYWYRQILGQGPELLVQFQDESVVDDSQLPKDRFSAERLKGVDSTLKIQPAELGDSAMYLCASSLSTTGELFFGEGSRLTVL.

This clone occurred a few times. This chain uses TRBV20-1 with TRBJ2-7; D is uncertain. This CDR3 is 11 amino acids long. In germline, CDR1 is DFQATT, CDR2 SNEGSKA (reference sequence). Trimming cost V 6 bases and J 1 base, with 7 bases left between them. The CDR3 sequence: CSARMSYEQYF. The CDR3 DNA sequence: TGCAGTGCGAGGATGTCCTACGAGCAGTACTTC.

The chain joins TRBV5-4 to TRBJ2-3; 7 nucleotides line up with TRBD1. The CDR3 is made up of 15 amino acids. The V gene end was trimmed by 4 bases and the J gene end by 0 bases; junction bases not matched to a gene: 5. CDR1 is SGHNT and CDR2 is YYREEE in the germline V gene (reference sequence). The CDR3 sequence: CASSPDRRSTDTQYF. The CDR3 region has the DNA TGTGCCAGCAGCCCGGACAGGCGAAGCACAGATACGCAGTATTTT.

The rearrangement uses TRBV20-1 and TRBJ2-5, with a tentative D call TRBD1 (6 bases). The CDR3 loop spans 13 amino acids. Per germline, CDR1 DFQATT and CDR2 SNEGSKA (reference sequence). V lost 3 bases and J lost 0, with 8 bases in between. The CDR3 DNA reads as TGCAGTGCTAGTAGGACAGACCAAGAGACCCAGTACTTC. Protein: CSASRTDQETQYF.

This chain uses TRBV18 with TRBJ1-2; D unclear. Between the trimmed V and J ends, which lost 0 bases and 1 base, there was a span of 15 bases. Germline V gene data show CDR1 as KGHSH and CDR2 as LQKENI. CDR3 length equals 17 residues. The chain's CDR3 is CASSPPKNEGDNYGYTF. In nucleotides, the CDR3 is TGTGCCAGCTCACCACCTAAAAACGAGGGTGATAACTATGGCTACACCTTC.

The chain employs TRBV6-5 and TRBJ1-1; D call uncertain. This CDR3 region has 11 residues. The ends were cut back, 6 bases at V and 3 bases at J, with 5 bases in the middle. CDR1 MNHEY and CDR2 SVGAGI come from the germline V gene. The CDR3 DNA sequence: TGTGCCAGCAGCCGGGACACTGAAGCTTTCTTT. Its protein is CASSRDTEAFF.

This chain links TRBV6-7 with TRBJ1-2; D gene ambiguous. TRBV6-7 is annotated as an ORF whose role is uncertain. The CDR3 length is 14 residues. The V end was cut by 3 bases, the J end by 6 bases, with 14 bases between. The CDR3, as DNA: TGTGCCAGCAGTTATCCCGCCAGGCTTGATGGCTACACCTTC. It translates to CASSYPARLDGYTF.

The rearrangement joins TRBV14 to TRBJ2-2; 7 bases are a match to TRBD2. This CDR3 contains 17 residues. The J segment lost 0 bases and the V segment lost 4 bases, leaving 8 bases of the junction unmatched. CDR1 is SGHDN, CDR2 FVKESK, per germline. The CDR3 protein is CASSLVPRGANTGELFF. For the CDR3, the DNA is TGTGCCAGCAGCCTGGTACCCCGGGGGGCGAACACCGGGGAGCTGTTTTTT.

This clone was seen more than once but under ten times. The chain uses TRBV6-1 and TRBJ1-6; the D gene is possibly TRBD1 (5 bases). CDR1 and CDR2 from the germline V gene are MNHNS and SASEGT. The CDR3 has 13 residues. The germline V and J ends were trimmed by 3 bases and 7 bases, with 7 bases remaining between them. Here the CDR3 reads CASSDRENSPLHF. CDR3 sequence (DNA): TGTGCCAGCAGTGACAGGGAAAATTCACCCCTCCACTTT.

This clone has more than one count but fewer than ten. The chain carries TRBV5-6 and TRBJ2-3; tentative D call: TRBD1 (6 bases). CDR3 length: 14 amino acids. Trimming took 4 bases from V and 6 from J, leaving 15 bases between them. Per germline, CDR1 SGHDT and CDR2 YYEEEE. The CDR3: CASSPGPTGDTQYF. CDR3 DNA: TGTGCCAGCAGCCCGGGACCCACAGGGGATACGCAGTATTTT.

The V and J genes are TRBV13 and TRBJ2-3; TRBD1 matches 8 bases. V was pared by 4 bases and J by 1 base, with 4 bases of the junction left unmatched. CDR1 PRHDT and CDR2 FYEKMQ come from the germline V gene (reference sequence). This CDR3 contains 15 residues. CDR3 bases: TGTGCCAGCAGCTATAGGACAGGGCGCACAGATACGCAGTATTTT. Its protein is CASSYRTGRTDTQYF.

This rearrangement joins TRBV7-8 to TRBJ1-2; the D gene is possibly TRBD1 (5 bases). Trimming removed 1 base from V and 2 bases from J, with 8 bases in between. The germline gives CDR1 SGHVS, CDR2 FQNEAQ. CDR3 size: 14 residues. The CDR3, as DNA: TGTGCCAGCAGCTTAGAAGGGGCCAACTATGGCTACACCTTC. Its protein is CASSLEGANYGYTF.

This clone was seen only a few times. V gene TRBV13 combines with J gene TRBJ2-6; 10 nucleotides line up with TRBD1. The CDR3 runs 18 residues. With V trimmed by 3 bases and J by 3 bases, 8 bases remained unmatched. The germline V gene encodes CDR1 PRHDT and CDR2 FYEKMQ (reference sequence). The CDR3 bases are TGTGCCAGCAGCTTTCGCGACAGGGGGCTAGGTGGGGCCAACGTCCTGACTTTC. It is translated as CASSFRDRGLGGANVLTF. The full variable domain, in which reference TRBV13 and TRBJ2-6 provide the parts outside the CDR3, is AAGVIQSPRHLIKEKRETATLKCYPIPRHDTVYWYQQGPGQDPQFLISFYEKMQSDKGSIPDRFSAQQFSDYHSELNMSSLELGDSALYFCASSFRDRGLGGANVLTFGAGSRLTVL.

This clone was seen more than once but under ten times. The J gene is TRBJ2-7, the V gene TRBV29-1; no clear D. The CDR3 spans 12 residues. Germline lookup yields CDR1 SQVTM and CDR2 ANQGSEA. V shed 7 bases and J shed 0 bases, with 10 bases lying between them. The CDR3 reads CSALTPSYEQYF. DNA of the CDR3: TGCAGCGCCCTCACTCCCTCCTACGAGCAGTACTTC.

The rearrangement uses TRBV6-5 and TRBJ1-2; D may be TRBD1 (6 bases). The V gene lost 6 bases and the J gene lost 5 bases, with 19 bases spanning the gap. Germline CDR1 and CDR2: MNHEY and SVGAGI. The CDR3 runs to 15 residues. The CDR3 loop reads CASSQDSATFYGYTF. The CDR3 DNA sequence: TGTGCCAGCAGCCAGGACAGCGCAACCTTTTATGGCTACACCTTC.

The V and J genes are TRBV5-1 and TRBJ2-5, with D possibly being TRBD1 (6 bases). The ends were cut back, 4 bases at V and 1 base at J, with 11 bases in the middle. CDR1 is SGHRS and CDR2 is YFSETQ in the germline V gene. This CDR3 has 14 amino acids. CDR3 nucleotide sequence: TGCGCCAGCAGCGCCGGGACAATCCAAGAGACCCAGTACTTC. The encoded protein is CASSAGTIQETQYF.

This sequence joins TRBV4-2 and TRBJ1-3; 7 bases match TRBD1. The CDR3 loop spans 18 amino acids. Germline values: CDR1 LGHNA, CDR2 YNFKEQ. V shed 0 bases, J shed 1 base, and the junction held 9 bases outside the gene matches. CDR3 loop: CASSQEVGRGTSGNTIYF. CDR3 DNA sequence: TGTGCCAGCAGCCAAGAGGTGGGCAGGGGGACATCTGGAAACACCATATATTTT.

The V and J genes are TRBV5-1 and TRBJ2-2, with D perhaps matching TRBD2 (6 bases). V was clipped by 0 bases and J by 10 bases, with 25 bases between them. The germline V gene encodes CDR1 SGHRS and CDR2 YFSETQ. The CDR3 has 18 residues. The CDR3 sequence: CASSLAWSRSGWRPELFF. The DNA for the CDR3 is TGCGCCAGCAGCTTGGCCTGGAGTCGCAGCGGGTGGCGCCCGGAGCTGTTTTTT.